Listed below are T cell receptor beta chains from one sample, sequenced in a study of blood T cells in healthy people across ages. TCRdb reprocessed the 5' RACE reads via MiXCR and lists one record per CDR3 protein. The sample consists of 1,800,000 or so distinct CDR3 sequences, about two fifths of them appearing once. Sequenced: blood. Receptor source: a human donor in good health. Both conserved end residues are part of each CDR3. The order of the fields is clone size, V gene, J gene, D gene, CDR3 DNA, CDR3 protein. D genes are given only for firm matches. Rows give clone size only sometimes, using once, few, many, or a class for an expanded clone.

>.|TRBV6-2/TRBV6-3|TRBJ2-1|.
TGTGCCAGCAGTCGGGACCCCTTGGGTGAGCAGTTCTTC
CASSRDPLGEQFF
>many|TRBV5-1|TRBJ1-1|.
TGCGCCAGCAGCTTGGACCCCCTGAACACTGAAGCTTTCTTT
CASSLDPLNTEAFF
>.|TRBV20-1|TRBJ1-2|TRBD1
TGCAGTGCTAGAGCCCGGGACAGGGTTGCCTATGGCTACACCTTC
CSARARDRVAYGYTF
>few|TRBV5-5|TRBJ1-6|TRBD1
TGTGCCAGCACTACGGGACAGGGTAATTCACCCCTCCACTTT
CASTTGQGNSPLHF
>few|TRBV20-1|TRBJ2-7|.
TGCAGTGCTACGGAGGGGGGTATTGGGTACGAGCAGTACTTC
CSATEGGIGYEQYF
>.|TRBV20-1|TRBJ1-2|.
TGCAGTGCTACAGCGGACTATGGCTACACCTTC
CSATADYGYTF
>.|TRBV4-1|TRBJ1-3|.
TGCGCCAGCAGCCCGACCCTACAGGGAGAAATAGACACCGTATATTTT
CASSPTLQGEIDTVYF
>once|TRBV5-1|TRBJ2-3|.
TGCGCCAGCAGCTCGGGCCAACCGATTACAGATACGCAGTATTTT
CASSSGQPITDTQYF
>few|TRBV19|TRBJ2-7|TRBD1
TGTGCCAGTAGTATTGGCGGGACAGGAAAAGGCGAGCAGTACTTC
CASSIGGTGKGEQYF
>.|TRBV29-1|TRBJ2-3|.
TGCAGCCTTAGAAGATCAGGGTCGAGCACAGATACGCAGTATTTT
CSLRRSGSSTDTQYF
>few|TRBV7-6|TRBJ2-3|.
TGTGCCAGCAGCTTAGAGGGACGGCCCAGCACAGATACGCAGTATTTT
CASSLEGRPSTDTQYF
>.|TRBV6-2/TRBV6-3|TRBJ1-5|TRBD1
TGTGCCAGCAGCCACGGGACAGGGTATCAGCCCCAGCATTTT
CASSHGTGYQPQHF
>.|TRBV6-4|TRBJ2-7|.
TGTGCCAGCGGACCGGGGGGACAGGTCTCCTACGAGCAGTACTTC
CASGPGGQVSYEQYF
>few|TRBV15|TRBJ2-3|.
TGTGCCACCAGCAGAGATCGGTTAGGCACAGATACGCAGTATTTT
CATSRDRLGTDTQYF
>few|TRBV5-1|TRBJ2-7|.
TGCGCCAGCAGCAGGAGGGGACTGGACTACGAGCAGTACTTC
CASSRRGLDYEQYF
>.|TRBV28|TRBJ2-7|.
TGTGCCAGCACCCAAGCCAGGTCTCCCTACGAGCAGTACTTC
CASTQARSPYEQYF
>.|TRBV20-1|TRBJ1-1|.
TGCAGTGTTCAGGCCGATGACACTGAAGCTTTCTTT
CSVQADDTEAFF
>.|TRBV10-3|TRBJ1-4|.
TGTGCCGTCCGGGGGGCGGGTGAAAAACTGTTTTTT
CAVRGAGEKLFF
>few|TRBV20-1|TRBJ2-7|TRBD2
TGCAGTGCCCTACTAGCGGGCCGCTACGAGCAGTACTTC
CSALLAGRYEQYF
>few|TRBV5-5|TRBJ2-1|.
TGTGCCAGCAGCTCCCATGAGGTTGAGCAGTTCTTC
CASSSHEVEQFF
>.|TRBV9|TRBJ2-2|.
TGTGCCAGCAGCGTACACCGGCAGGGGAACACCGGGGAGCTGTTTTTT
CASSVHRQGNTGELFF
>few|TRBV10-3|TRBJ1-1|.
TGTGCCATCAGCGAGAGGTGGAACACTGAAGCTTTCTTT
CAISERWNTEAFF
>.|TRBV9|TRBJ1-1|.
TGTGCCAGCAGCGTAGAATCTGGGGGATGGAACACTGAAGCTTTCTTT
CASSVESGGWNTEAFF
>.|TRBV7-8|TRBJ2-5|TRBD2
TGTGCCAGCAGCTTCGGATTGGCTAGCGGCCTGATACAAGAGACCCAGTACTTC
CASSFGLASGLIQETQYF
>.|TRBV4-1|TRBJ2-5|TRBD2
TGCGCCAGCAGCCAAATCGGAGGCGGGGGGCACCAAGAGACCCAGTACTTC
CASSQIGGGGHQETQYF
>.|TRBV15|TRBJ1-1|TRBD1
TGTGCCACCAGCACTAGGGACAGCAGCACAGAAGCTTTCTTT
CATSTRDSSTEAFF
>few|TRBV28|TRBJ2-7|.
TGTGCCAGCAGTTCCCTCCAAAGGGTAGAGGGCTACGAGCAGTACTTC
CASSSLQRVEGYEQYF
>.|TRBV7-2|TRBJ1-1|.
TGTGCCAGCAGCTCGCGGAGGCAGTGGGACTTGAACACTGAAGCTTTCTTT
CASSSRRQWDLNTEAFF
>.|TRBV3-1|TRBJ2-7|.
TGTGCCAGCAGCCAAGCAGGAAGAGCAGGTTACGAGCAGTACTTC
CASSQAGRAGYEQYF
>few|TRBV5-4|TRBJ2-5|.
TGTGCCAGCAGCCGTCGGGACCAAGAGACCCAGTACTTC
CASSRRDQETQYF
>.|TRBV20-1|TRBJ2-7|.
TGCAGTGCTAGTTGGGGGTCAGAGGCCTTCTACGAGCAGTACTTC
CSASWGSEAFYEQYF
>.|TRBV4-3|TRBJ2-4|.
TGCGCCAGCAGCCAAGATAGTCCCGTCTACAATGAGCAGTACTTC
CASSQDSPVYNEQYF
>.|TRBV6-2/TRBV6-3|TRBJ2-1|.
TGTGCCAGCAGTTACCTGGAGGATGAGCAGTTCTTC
CASSYLEDEQFF
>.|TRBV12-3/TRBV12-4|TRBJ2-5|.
TGTGCCAGCAGTTCCGCTGCACAAGAGACCCAGTACTTC
CASSSAAQETQYF
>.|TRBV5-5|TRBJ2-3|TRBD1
TGTGCCAGCAGCTTACTATGGACAGGCCCTGCAGATACGCAGTATTTT
CASSLLWTGPADTQYF
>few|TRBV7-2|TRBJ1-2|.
TGTGCCAGCAGTTTCTCGTTCGACTATGCTAACTATGGCTACACCTTC
CASSFSFDYANYGYTF
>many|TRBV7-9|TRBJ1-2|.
TGTGCCAGCAGCTTAATCGGAGACTATGGCTACACCTTC
CASSLIGDYGYTF
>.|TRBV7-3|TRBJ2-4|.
TGTGCCAGCAGCTTAAGCGGCCACGCACTCACCAAAAACATTCAGTACTTC
CASSLSGHALTKNIQYF
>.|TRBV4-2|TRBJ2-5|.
TGTGCCGGCAGCCAAGTAGGGTGGTCCCAAGAGACTCAGTACTTC
CAGSQVGWSQETQYF
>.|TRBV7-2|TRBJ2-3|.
TGTGCCAGCAGCTTAGCGAGGAGTCCTAGCACAGATACGCAGTATTTT
CASSLARSPSTDTQYF
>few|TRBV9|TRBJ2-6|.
TGTGCCAGCAGCCCCGAGAACAGGGTATTTAACGTCCTGACTTTC
CASSPENRVFNVLTF
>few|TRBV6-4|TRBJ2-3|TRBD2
TGTGCCAGCAGTATACAACCGACTAGCGTGGGGACAGATACGCAGTATTTT
CASSIQPTSVGTDTQYF
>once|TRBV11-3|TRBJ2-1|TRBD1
TGTGCCAGCAGCTTAAGGGCCCGGACAGGGGGCCTCAATGAGCAGTTCTTC
CASSLRARTGGLNEQFF